Listed here are 15 T cell receptor beta chains from one sample, sequenced in a study of shared clonotypes between healthy human individuals. Sequencing used immunoSEQ multiplex PCR; TCRdb keeps in-frame clones, though not all of them. The sample lists a few million clones; just under 95% were seen once. The specimen was naive CD4+ T cells from PBMCs. Subset reported: CD45RA+ positively selected. The receptors were gathered from a young man in good health. Some clones in this sample may be carry-over from other donors' samples.

V and J are TRBV15 and TRBJ1-5, with unresolved D. Germline values: CDR1 LNHNV, CDR2 YYDKDF (reference sequence). Trimming stripped 0 bases from V and 9 bases from J, with 9 bases between. The CDR3 is 13 amino acids. This CDR3 is CATSRDLEGPQHF. CDR3 coding DNA: TGTGCCACCAGCAGAGATCTAGAGGGGCCCCAGCATTTT.

This clone was recorded only once. This sequence joins TRBV11-2 and TRBJ1-1; D is possibly TRBD1 (5 bases). CDR1 SGHAT and CDR2 FQNNGV come from the germline V gene. This CDR3 spans 13 amino acids. Deletions cut 3 bases from V and 11 bases from J, with 16 bases between. CDR3: CASSLGRAGPAFF. The CDR3 DNA follows: TGTGCCAGCAGCTTGGGCAGGGCCGGTCCCGCTTTCTTT.

The chain has TRBV19 and TRBJ2-1; D possibly corresponds to TRBD2 (6 bases). The CDR3 totals 16 residues. CDR1 LNHDA and CDR2 SQIVND come from the germline V gene (reference sequence). Trimming removed 2 bases at V and 9 bases at J, with 20 bases between. The CDR3 reads CASSIQLADPVSEQFF. For the CDR3, the DNA is TGTGCCAGTAGTATACAATTAGCGGACCCCGTCAGTGAGCAGTTCTTC.

Turning to this clone: Other DNA sequences in the same sample also yield this CDR3. V usage is TRBV9 and J usage is TRBJ2-7; 13 nucleotides agree with TRBD2. The CDR3 sequence is 16 residues long. Germline V gene data show CDR1 as SGDLS and CDR2 as YYNGEE. V was pared by 0 bases and J by 2 bases, with 2 bases of the junction left unmatched. CDR3 DNA: TGTGCCAGCAGCGTAGAGGGACTAGCGGGAACCTACGAGCAGTACTTC. It encodes CASSVEGLAGTYEQYF.

In its sample, this clone was seen a few times. The chain uses TRBV28 and TRBJ2-4; unclear D gene. The CDR3 has 12 residues. Germline CDR1 is MDHEN and CDR2 is SYDVKM. Trimming stripped 8 bases from V and 8 bases from J, with 13 bases between. CDR3 protein: CASEHNGDIQYF. The CDR3, as DNA: TGTGCCAGCGAACACAATGGGGACATTCAGTACTTC.

This clone has a handful of counts. The V and J genes are TRBV10-3 and TRBJ1-1; 8 nucleotides agree with TRBD1. Per the germline V gene, CDR1 is ENHRY and CDR2 is SYGVKD. The CDR3 extends over 14 amino acids. With 6 bases clipped from V and 0 bases from J, the junction kept 3 bases outside the gene matches. CDR3 residues: CAISLQGVNTEAFF. Written as DNA, the CDR3 is TGTGCCATCAGCTTACAGGGGGTGAACACTGAAGCTTTCTTT.

The V and J genes are TRBV2 and TRBJ2-1; D is possibly TRBD1 (5 bases). Germline V gene lookup returns CDR1 SNHLY and CDR2 FYNNEI. The V gene lost 6 bases and the J gene lost 10 bases, with 16 bases spanning the gap. The length of the CDR3 is 13 residues. CDR3 residues: CASRKLGVSEQFF. The CDR3 coding sequence is TGTGCCAGCAGAAAATTAGGGGTGTCGGAGCAGTTCTTC.

The V call is TRBV9, the J call TRBJ2-5; 7 positions agree with TRBD2. V gave up 3 bases and J gave up 2 bases; unmatched junction bases: 7. The length of the CDR3 is 15 residues. Germline-derived CDR1 and CDR2 are SGDLS and YYNGEE. The CDR3 DNA reads as TGTGCCAGCAGCGGCGGACTAGAAGTTCAAGAGACCCAGTACTTC. Its translation: CASSGGLEVQETQYF.

The rearrangement uses TRBV4-1 and TRBJ2-3; 9 bases align to TRBD1. V was pared by 5 bases and J by 2 bases, with 5 bases of the junction left unmatched. CDR1 and CDR2 (germline): MGHRA, YSYEKL. This CDR3 has 15 amino acids. The CDR3 loop is CASSGRTGATDTQYF. The CDR3 DNA is TGCGCCAGCAGCGGACGGACAGGGGCCACAGATACGCAGTATTTT.

The chain is built from TRBV4-3 and TRBJ2-1; no firm D call. Per the germline V gene, CDR1 is LGHNA and CDR2 is YSLEER. The CDR3 extends over 17 amino acids. V was shortened by 1 base and J by 0 bases, with 13 bases between the two germline ends. As DNA, the CDR3 is TGCGCCAGCAGCCAAGGTTGGGCAAGAAGCTCCTACAATGAGCAGTTCTTC. Translation: CASSQGWARSSYNEQFF.

The chain links TRBV9 to TRBJ1-1, with a possible D match to TRBD1 (6 bases). V lost 7 bases, J lost 4 bases, and 17 bases lay in between. This CDR3 has 14 residues. Germline assignment: CDR1 SGDLS and CDR2 YYNGEE. The CDR3 nucleotides read TGTGCCAGCGCGGCCACGGGGGGCACCACTGAAGCTTTCTTT. The encoded protein is CASAATGGTTEAFF.

V is TRBV7-2 and J is TRBJ1-1; no clear D. The V gene's germline CDR1 is SGHTA and CDR2 FQGNSA. The CDR3 contains 13 residues. V gave up 7 bases and J gave up 1 base, with 10 bases separating them. As DNA, the CDR3 is TGTGCCAGCACCCCGACGCGGAACACTGAAGCTTTCTTT. Translated: CASTPTRNTEAFF.

This clone has only one observation. The V and J genes are TRBV4-1 and TRBJ2-7, with 9 bases that match TRBD1. This CDR3 contains 17 residues. V lost 4 bases, J lost 1 base, and 11 bases stayed unmatched. Germline CDR1 MGHRA, CDR2 YSYEKL. DNA for the CDR3: TGCGCCAGCAGCCGCGACATACCCGGGACAGGGTCCTACGAGCAGTACTTC. Amino acid sequence: CASSRDIPGTGSYEQYF.

The chain is built from TRBV5-8 and TRBJ1-4; D remains ambiguous. Trimming took 6 bases from V and 6 from J, leaving 15 bases between them. Per the germline V gene, CDR1 is SGHTS and CDR2 is YDEGEE. There are 14 residues in the CDR3. CDR3 residues: CASTYGPGDEKLFF. The DNA of the CDR3 is TGTGCCAGCACCTACGGTCCCGGGGATGAAAAACTGTTTTTT.

This chain connects TRBV2 to TRBJ2-1; maybe TRBD2 (6 bases). Germline V gene data show CDR1 as SNHLY and CDR2 as FYNNEI. The CDR3 runs to 15 residues. V shed 3 bases and J shed 8 bases, with 17 bases lying between them. CDR3 amino acids: CASSERVAVGHEQFF. The CDR3 coding sequence is TGTGCCAGCAGTGAGCGGGTAGCGGTGGGGCATGAGCAGTTCTTC.